Following are 23 T cell receptor beta chains from one sample sequenced in a study of CD8+ T cells in alopecia areata. Extracted RNA was reverse transcribed, and the resulting cDNA served as sequencing template. The assay was immunoSEQ multiplex PCR, and TCRdb's table has in-frame clones only and misses some. In the table there are about 120,000 clones, more than 30% of which are singletons. The sample consisted of CD4+ T cells sorted from blood. The receptors derive from a human donor with alopecia areata.

This chain connects TRBV6-6 to TRBJ2-7; TRBD2 matches at 8 bases. Trimming removed 6 bases from V and 4 bases from J; junction bases left unmatched: 5. Germline CDR1 MNHNY, CDR2 SVGAGI (reference sequence). The CDR3 consists of 13 residues. This CDR3 reads CASRPGGVYEQYF. The CDR3 DNA is TGTGCCAGCAGACCCGGGGGGGTGTACGAGCAGTACTTC.

On this clone itself: The same CDR3 can be traced to other DNA sequences in this sample. The gene calls are TRBV7-2 and TRBJ2-5; TRBD1 aligns across 9 bases. This CDR3 spans 14 amino acids. J gave up 4 bases and V 5 bases, and 5 bases lay outside the gene matches. The germline gives CDR1 SGHTA, CDR2 FQGNSA. The CDR3 reads CASSPTGGVETQYF. In DNA form, the CDR3 reads TGTGCCAGCAGCCCGACAGGGGGTGTAGAGACCCAGTACTTC.

The gene calls are TRBV9 and TRBJ2-2; 11 bases align to TRBD1. This CDR3 has 16 residues. Losses at the gene ends were 3 bases for V and 2 bases for J; bases not matched to a gene: 3. Germline V gene sequence: CDR1 SGDLS, CDR2 YYNGEE. This CDR3 reads CASSAGQGANTGELFF. CDR3 bases: TGTGCCAGCAGCGCCGGACAGGGGGCAAACACCGGGGAGCTGTTTTTT.

This chain connects TRBV5-1 to TRBJ2-1; 10 nucleotides align to TRBD2. CDR1 and CDR2 (germline): SGHRS, YFSETQ. V shed 4 bases, J shed 7 bases, and the junction held 8 bases outside the gene matches. CDR3 length: 15 residues. The CDR3 DNA follows: TGCGCCAGCAGCAAGAGCGGGGGGGCCCATAATGAGCAGTTCTTC. Protein: CASSKSGGAHNEQFF.

The V call is TRBV5-1, the J call TRBJ2-7, with a tentative D call TRBD2 (6 bases). CDR3 length: 13 amino acids. Germline loops: CDR1 SGHRS, CDR2 YFSETQ. Trimming removed 0 bases at V and 5 bases at J, with 9 bases between. The CDR3 DNA sequence: TGCGCCAGCAGCTTGGTTCCGGGGGACGAGCAGTACTTC. Protein sequence: CASSLVPGDEQYF.

V and J are TRBV4-1 and TRBJ2-5, with TRBD2 matching 7 bases. The CDR3 covers 19 residues. Trimming cost V 0 bases and J 1 base; bases outside gene matches: 14. Germline loops: CDR1 MGHRA, CDR2 YSYEKL. The CDR3, as DNA: TGCGCCAGCAGCCAAGATAGGTTTGTGTCTAGCGGTCCCCAAGAGACCCAGTACTTC. Translation gives CASSQDRFVSSGPQETQYF.

The J gene is TRBJ2-5, the V gene TRBV7-2, with TRBD2 identical over 13 bases. CDR1 is SGHTA and CDR2 is FQGNSA in the germline V gene. The CDR3 is 15 amino acids. The V gene end was trimmed by 5 bases and the J gene end by 5 bases; junction bases not matched to a gene: 5. The DNA of the CDR3 is TGTGCCAGCAGCGCCCGACTAGCGGGGGGTGAGACCCAGTACTTC. Residues: CASSARLAGGETQYF.

This clone was seen only a few times. This rearrangement joins TRBV5-6 to TRBJ2-7, with D hard to call. The germline V and J ends were trimmed by 1 base and 0 bases, with 8 bases remaining between them. This CDR3 has 14 amino acids. Germline-derived CDR1 and CDR2 are SGHDT and YYEEEE. CDR3: CASSLKGGSYEQYF. The CDR3 DNA reads as TGTGCCAGCAGCTTGAAGGGCGGCTCCTACGAGCAGTACTTC.

The chain carries TRBV6-1 and TRBJ2-5, with 12 bases aligning to TRBD2. Germline lookup yields CDR1 MNHNS and CDR2 SASEGT. The CDR3 is 15 amino acids. V was pared by 1 base and J by 3 bases, with 0 bases of the junction left unmatched. This chain's CDR3 is CASSEGLAGEETQYF. The CDR3 DNA reads TGTGCCAGCAGTGAAGGACTAGCGGGGGAAGAGACCCAGTACTTC.

The genes are TRBV2 and TRBJ2-2, with no clear D. The CDR3 loop spans 15 amino acids. Deletions cut 6 bases from V and 7 bases from J, with 18 bases between. Per germline, CDR1 SNHLY and CDR2 FYNNEI. CDR3 nucleotide sequence: TGTGCCAGCAGCCGCGCGTCAGGACGAAGCGGGGAGCTGTTTTTT. It specifies CASSRASGRSGELFF.

In regard to this clone: A much larger clonotype is one base distant, so this may be a read error. J is TRBJ1-5 and V is TRBV4-1; D gene ambiguous. The germline CDR1 and CDR2 sequences are MGHRA and YSYEKL. The CDR3 contains 14 residues. Between the trimmed V and J ends, which lost 0 bases and 7 bases, there was a span of 10 bases. The CDR3 sequence is CASSQDQSRQPQHF. The CDR3 DNA sequence: TGCGCCAGCAGCCAAGATCAATCCCGGCAGCCCCAGCATTTT.

This clone has more than one count but fewer than ten. V usage is TRBV29-1 and J usage is TRBJ2-4; D call uncertain. In germline, CDR1 is SQVTM, CDR2 ANQGSEA. This CDR3 contains 15 residues. V was shortened by 7 bases and J by 1 base, with 17 bases between the two germline ends. The CDR3 DNA follows: TGCAGCGCCGAAGGACGAAACGGGGCCAAAAACATTCAGTACTTC. Protein product: CSAEGRNGAKNIQYF. Combining the CDR3 with reference TRBV29-1 and TRBJ2-4 gives the whole variable domain SAVISQKPSRDICQRGTSLTIQCQVDSQVTMMFWYRQQPGQSLTLIATANQGSEATYESGFVIDKFPISRPNLTFSTLTVSNMSPEDSSIYLCSAEGRNGAKNIQYFGAGTRLSVL.

V is TRBV29-1 and J is TRBJ2-3; D ambiguous. CDR1 and CDR2 (germline): SQVTM, ANQGSEA. CDR3 length equals 12 residues. Between the trimmed V and J ends, which lost 6 bases and 1 base, there was a span of 8 bases. The CDR3 DNA follows: TGCAGCGTCATTCCGGGCACAGATACGCAGTATTTT. This encodes CSVIPGTDTQYF.

The genes are TRBV7-2 and TRBJ2-5, with D uncertain. The V gene lost 1 base and the J gene lost 2 bases, with 11 bases spanning the gap. CDR3 size: 15 residues. The germline V gene encodes CDR1 SGHTA and CDR2 FQGNSA. The CDR3 nucleotides read TGTGCCAGCAGCTTAGGGGCAGCCCGACAAGAGACCCAGTACTTC. Protein sequence: CASSLGAARQETQYF.

V usage is TRBV28 and J usage is TRBJ2-2; D unresolved. The CDR3 runs 15 residues. Germline V gene sequence: CDR1 MDHEN, CDR2 SYDVKM. V dropped 2 bases and J dropped 5 bases, with 12 bases sitting between them. CDR3 sequence: CASSLDSSWTGELFF. The CDR3 nucleotides read TGTGCCAGCAGTTTAGACTCGTCCTGGACCGGGGAGCTGTTTTTT.

The chain combines TRBV5-1 with TRBJ2-3; 8 nucleotides line up with TRBD2. CDR3 length equals 14 residues. Trimming cost V 6 bases and J 4 bases; bases outside gene matches: 7. The germline V gene encodes CDR1 SGHRS and CDR2 YFSETQ. The CDR3 DNA reads TGCGCCAGCAAGAGGACTAGCCAGGCAGATACGCAGTATTTT. Protein sequence: CASKRTSQADTQYF.

The gene calls are TRBV9 and TRBJ2-7; D is unclear. Germline lookup yields CDR1 SGDLS and CDR2 YYNGEE. Trimming shortened V by 3 bases and J by 7 bases, and 14 bases separated the two germline ends. The CDR3 runs to 13 residues. This CDR3 is CASSDRAVGEQYF. For the CDR3, the DNA is TGTGCCAGCAGCGATAGGGCTGTGGGAGAGCAGTACTTC.

This clone has only a few counts. The chain combines TRBV4-2 with TRBJ1-6; 8 nucleotides align to TRBD1. From germline, CDR1 is LGHNA and CDR2 YNFKEQ. The CDR3 totals 17 residues. With 4 bases clipped from V and 0 bases from J, the junction kept 5 bases outside the gene matches. The CDR3 sequence: CASSPTGASSYNSPLHF. The CDR3 bases are TGTGCCAGCAGCCCGACAGGGGCCAGCTCCTATAATTCACCCCTCCACTTT.

This rearrangement joins TRBV29-1 to TRBJ2-7, with 7 bases aligning to TRBD2. CDR3 size: 15 residues. The J segment lost 3 bases and the V segment lost 0 bases, leaving 8 bases of the junction unmatched. The germline V gene has CDR1 SQVTM and CDR2 ANQGSEA. This chain's CDR3 is CSVEDGRRGNYEQYF. The CDR3 region has the DNA TGCAGCGTTGAAGATGGGAGGCGGGGGAACTACGAGCAGTACTTC.

The chain employs TRBV5-1 and TRBJ1-2; D possibly corresponds to TRBD1 (5 bases). This CDR3 comprises 13 residues. Between the trimmed V and J ends, which lost 0 bases and 7 bases, there was a span of 10 bases. The germline V gene has CDR1 SGHRS and CDR2 YFSETQ. The CDR3 DNA sequence: TGCGCCAGCAGCTTGGCCATTCAGGGTGGCTACACCTTC. Protein sequence: CASSLAIQGGYTF.

V and J are TRBV7-2 and TRBJ2-3, with D unresolved. The CDR3 extends over 15 amino acids. V lost 1 base and J 4 bases, leaving 12 bases between the germline ends. Germline V lookup: CDR1 SGHTA, CDR2 FQGNSA. The CDR3 region is CASSLVLVFPDTQYF. CDR3 DNA sequence: TGTGCCAGCAGCTTAGTTTTAGTGTTCCCAGATACGCAGTATTTT.

This clone was detected once. The CDR3 region is CASSFGPNSNTEAFF. The DNA of the CDR3 is TGCGCCAGCAGCTTCGGACCGAATTCGAACACTGAAGCTTTCTTT. This chain links TRBV5-1 with TRBJ1-1; no definite D call. From germline, CDR1 is SGHRS and CDR2 YFSETQ. Trimming took off 2 bases at V and 1 base at J, with 12 bases between the two ends. This CDR3 contains 15 residues.

This clone was seen a few times. The chain couples TRBV4-3 to TRBJ2-7; D remains unclear. The germline V gene encodes CDR1 LGHNA and CDR2 YSLEER. CDR3 length: 14 residues. The V end lost 0 bases, the J end lost 0 bases, and 6 bases lay between the germline ends. The CDR3 sequence is CASSQDPLSYEQYF. CDR3 nucleotide sequence: TGCGCCAGCAGCCAAGATCCTCTCTCCTACGAGCAGTACTTC.